The 28 T cell receptor beta chains given below trace back to one sample, sequenced in a study of Ad26.COV2.S vaccination and SARS-CoV-2 variants. Here immunoSEQ multiplex PCR was the method, and the copy in TCRdb shows in-frame clones only, minus some. There are fewer than 400,000 clones in the sample; about 88% occur only once, and around 1.9% lies in the top ten. Treatment meaning: some 20 received Ad26.COV2.S at low or high dose, single or two shots; five or six received placebo; per-sample allocation not given. After the first vaccine or placebo injection, samples were drawn on day 63. The source was peripheral blood, collected in a trial of Ad26.COV2.S vaccine versus placebo. These receptors all stem from a person between 18 and 59 years old who received the Ad26.COV2.S COVID-19 vaccine or a placebo.

The chain has TRBV21-1 and TRBJ2-7; TRBD1 is the table's D call and was not checked against the DNA. TRBV21-1 corresponds to a pseudogene. This CDR3 comprises 15 residues. CDR3 in amino acids: CASSKVGPGQYEQYF. CDR3 DNA: TGTGCCAGCAGCAAAGTGGGACCAGGACAGTACGAGCAGTACTTC.

This clone was observed a handful of times. V and J are TRBV2 and TRBJ1-1, with D possibly TRBD1 on 5 matching bases. The germline V gene encodes CDR1 SNHLY and CDR2 FYNNEI. This CDR3 has 13 amino acids. The V gene lost 8 bases and the J gene lost 0 bases, with 10 bases spanning the gap. The CDR3 nucleotides read TGTGCCAGCTCGGGACCCCTGAACACTGAAGCTTTCTTT. It codes for CASSGPLNTEAFF. The full variable domain, its missing parts supplied by reference TRBV2 and TRBJ1-1, is EPEVTQTPSHQVTQMGQEVILRCVPISNHLYFYWYRQILGQKVEFLVSFYNNEISEKSEIFDDQFSVERPDGSNFTLKIRSTKLEDSAMYFCASSGPLNTEAFFGQGTRLTVV.

The chain couples TRBV5-1 to TRBJ2-2, with 7 bases identical to TRBD1. In germline, CDR1 is SGHRS, CDR2 YFSETQ. V gave up 4 bases and J gave up 6 bases; unmatched junction bases: 3. The CDR3 has 13 amino acids. The CDR3 protein is CASSHQGAGELFF. DNA of the CDR3: TGCGCCAGCAGCCACCAGGGGGCCGGGGAGCTGTTTTTT.

As to this clone: As the CDR3 is not closed by the conserved phenylalanine or tryptophan, this likely results from a read error. The DNA is omitted, as the CDR3 cannot be located on it reliably, and the CDR3 follows TCRdb's listing. The chain joins TRBV12-5 to TRBJ1-6. The germline V gene encodes CDR1 LGHNT and CDR2 FRNRAP. The CDR3 is made up of 8 amino acids, end residues included. The CDR3 sequence is CASGLVSV.

The chain uses TRBV6-5 and TRBJ2-3, with TRBD2 identical over 8 bases. Germline CDR1 and CDR2: MNHEY and SVGAGI. This CDR3 has 14 amino acids. The J segment lost 4 bases and the V segment lost 2 bases, leaving 2 bases of the junction unmatched. The CDR3 region is CASSYGTRADTQYF. CDR3 bases: TGTGCCAGCAGTTACGGGACTAGGGCAGATACGCAGTATTTT.

The chain uses TRBV7-2 and TRBJ2-1; 7 bases are shared with TRBD2. J was trimmed by 5 bases and V by 5 bases; bases with no gene match: 12. The CDR3 totals 16 residues. Germline lookup yields CDR1 SGHTA and CDR2 FQGNSA. CDR3 DNA: TGTGCCAGCAGCGCCCGAGCGGGAAGGGAGAACAATGAGCAGTTCTTC. Protein product: CASSARAGRENNEQFF.

The chain links TRBV7-9 to TRBJ1-2, with unresolved D. V lost 5 bases to trimming and J lost 0 bases, with 4 bases between them. Germline assignment: CDR1 SEHNR and CDR2 FQNEAQ (reference sequence). The CDR3 runs to 12 residues. The CDR3 DNA sequence: TGTGCCAGCAGCCCGGCTAACTATGGCTACACCTTC. Its protein is CASSPANYGYTF.

This clone showed up just once. V is TRBV11-3 and J is TRBJ2-2; D possibly matches TRBD1 or TRBD2 (5 bases each). The CDR3 is 15 amino acids. Germline V gene lookup returns CDR1 SGHNT and CDR2 YENEEA. The V gene lost 2 bases and the J gene lost 6 bases, with 13 bases spanning the gap. The CDR3 nucleotides are TGTGCCAGCAGCTTAATCAGAGGGGCCGCCGGGGAGCTGTTTTTT. It translates to CASSLIRGAAGELFF.

The V gene is TRBV5-6, the J gene TRBJ1-3; 12 bases are a match to TRBD1. The junction had 8 bases not matched to a gene; V was cut back by 4 bases and J by 0 bases. Germline V gives CDR1 SGHDT, CDR2 YYEEEE. The CDR3 is made up of 18 amino acids. The CDR3 DNA follows: TGTGCCAGCAGCCAAGGGACAGGGGGCCCCCTCTCTGGAAACACCATATATTTT. Translation gives CASSQGTGGPLSGNTIYF.

V is TRBV19 and J is TRBJ2-7; no firm D call. Germline values: CDR1 LNHDA, CDR2 SQIVND (reference sequence). This CDR3 has 14 residues. With 3 bases removed from V and 0 bases from J, the gap between germline ends came to 9 bases. The CDR3, as DNA: TGTGCCAGTAGTATCACCCCAAGCTCCTACGAGCAGTACTTC. It is translated as CASSITPSSYEQYF.

This chain links TRBV7-3 with TRBJ2-5; TRBD1 agrees at 9 bases. With V trimmed by 3 bases and J by 5 bases, 7 bases remained unmatched. This CDR3 spans 15 amino acids. Per germline, CDR1 SGHTA and CDR2 FQGTGA. This CDR3 is CASSLDRGWGETQYF. The DNA of the CDR3 is TGTGCCAGCAGCTTGGACAGGGGCTGGGGGGAGACCCAGTACTTC. The whole variable domain, filled in from reference TRBV7-3 and TRBJ2-5, reads GAGVSQTPSNKVTEKGKYVELRCDPISGHTALYWYRQSLGQGPEFLIYFQGTGAADDSGLPNDRFFAVRPEGSVSTLKIQRTERGDSAVYLCASSLDRGWGETQYFGPGTRLLVL.

The chain recombines TRBV21-1 with TRBJ2-1; the D call in the table, TRBD2, was not verified against the DNA. TRBV21-1 corresponds to a pseudogene. There are 13 residues in the CDR3. CDR3 DNA: TGTGCCAGCAGCAGGGCTAGCCTTGGAGAGCAGTTCTTC. This gives the protein CASSRASLGEQFF.

This clone appeared once. This chain links TRBV28 with TRBJ2-7; TRBD1 agrees at 10 bases. The CDR3 totals 17 residues. The V gene end was trimmed by 2 bases and the J gene end by 1 base; junction bases not matched to a gene: 8. Germline V gene lookup returns CDR1 MDHEN and CDR2 SYDVKM. The CDR3 DNA reads as TGTGCCAGCAGTTTAGTATTGAGGGACAGGGGTTCCTACGAGCAGTACTTC. Its translation: CASSLVLRDRGSYEQYF.

The V and J genes are TRBV28 and TRBJ1-1; D uncertain. This CDR3 is built from 16 residues. Looked up from germline, CDR1 is MDHEN and CDR2 is SYDVKM. Trimming took off 0 bases at V and 5 bases at J, with 16 bases between the two ends. In DNA, the CDR3 is TGTGCCAGCAGTTTATGGGCGGTGGGGAGTGGGACTGAAGCTTTCTTT. This sequence encodes CASSLWAVGSGTEAFF.

The V gene is TRBV6-5, the J gene TRBJ1-5; 10 bases are shared with TRBD1. CDR1 is MNHEY, CDR2 SVGAGI, per germline. This CDR3 is built from 14 residues. Trimming cost V 5 bases and J 4 bases; bases outside gene matches: 2. The CDR3, as DNA: TGTGCCAGCAGTAAGGGACAGGGGAATCAGCCCCAGCATTTT. Translated: CASSKGQGNQPQHF.

The chain employs TRBV5-1 and TRBJ2-1, with 11 bases lining up with TRBD2. The V segment lost 1 base and the J segment 7 bases; nucleotides outside the gene matches: 4. The germline V gene has CDR1 SGHRS and CDR2 YFSETQ. This CDR3 comprises 15 residues. The CDR3 nucleotides read TGCGCCAGCAGCTTGAAACTAGCGGGAGTGAATGAGCAGTTCTTC. Encoded protein: CASSLKLAGVNEQFF.

The chain joins TRBV7-3 to TRBJ2-3; D unresolved. Trimming pared 0 bases from V and 3 bases from J, leaving 13 bases between. The CDR3 extends over 16 amino acids. CDR1 and CDR2 (germline): SGHTA, FQGTGA. The CDR3 DNA reads TGTGCCAGCAGCTTAACGGGCAGTCCCGGTACAGATACGCAGTATTTT. Encoded protein: CASSLTGSPGTDTQYF.

The CDR3 region is CASSPRGGGKAEAFF. CDR3 DNA sequence: TGTGCCAGCAGTCCCCGGGGAGGGGGCAAGGCTGAAGCTTTCTTT. V and J are TRBV6-5 and TRBJ1-1; TRBD1 aligns across 7 bases. The ends lost 5 bases at V and 6 bases at J; junction bases unmatched: 12. The CDR3 has 15 residues. From germline, CDR1 is MNHEY and CDR2 SVGAGI.

This rearrangement joins TRBV5-8 to TRBJ1-1; D remains ambiguous. Germline CDR1 SGHTS, CDR2 YDEGEE. The ends were cut back, 6 bases at V and 0 bases at J, with 21 bases in the middle. CDR3 length: 17 residues. CDR3 protein: CASMPADLGTVNTEAFF. As DNA, the CDR3 is TGTGCCAGCATGCCGGCCGATCTTGGTACAGTGAACACTGAAGCTTTCTTT.

This CDR3 reads CASSIAGTGPNQPQHF. In DNA form, the CDR3 reads TGTGCCAGTAGTATAGCTGGGACAGGACCCAATCAGCCCCAGCATTTT. The chain is built from TRBV19 and TRBJ1-5; 8 positions agree with TRBD1. V lost 1 base to trimming and J lost 3 bases; unmatched junction nucleotides: 5. The CDR3 has 16 amino acids. Germline CDR1 is LNHDA and CDR2 is SQIVND (reference sequence).

The genes are TRBV2 and TRBJ1-4, with 7 bases aligning to TRBD1. This CDR3 region has 15 residues. Germline-derived CDR1 and CDR2 are SNHLY and FYNNEI. J lost 2 bases, V lost 6 bases, and 6 bases had no gene match. The CDR3 spells CASRERTGTNEKLFF. The CDR3 bases are TGTGCCAGCAGGGAACGGACAGGCACTAATGAAAAACTGTTTTTT.

There are a few counts of this clone. The chain combines TRBV19 with TRBJ2-7, with TRBD2 matching 8 bases. The CDR3 is made up of 16 amino acids. V lost 2 bases to trimming and J lost 4 bases; unmatched junction nucleotides: 10. The germline V gene encodes CDR1 LNHDA and CDR2 SQIVND (reference sequence). CDR3 region: CASSITSGSLGYEQYF. DNA for the CDR3: TGTGCCAGTAGTATAACCAGCGGGAGTCTGGGGTACGAGCAGTACTTC.

The genes are TRBV5-1 and TRBJ1-2, with no clear D. V lost 3 bases, J lost 5 bases, and 8 bases lay in between. This CDR3 region has 12 residues. Germline CDR1 is SGHRS and CDR2 is YFSETQ. The chain's CDR3 is CASSSDQYGYTF. In DNA form, the CDR3 reads TGCGCCAGCAGCTCTGATCAATATGGCTACACCTTC. The whole variable domain, remainder taken from reference TRBV5-1 and TRBJ1-2, is KAGVTQTPRYLIKTRGQQVTLSCSPISGHRSVSWYQQTPGQGLQFLFEYFSETQRNKGNFPGRFSGRQFSNSRSEMNVSTLELGDSALYLCASSSDQYGYTFGSGTRLTVV.

This clone came up a few times. This rearrangement joins TRBV6-5 to TRBJ2-5; maybe TRBD2 (5 bases). The CDR3 extends over 15 amino acids. V was pared by 4 bases and J by 2 bases, with 14 bases between. In germline, CDR1 is MNHEY, CDR2 SVGAGI. DNA for the CDR3: TGTGCCAGCAGTTCTTCCTGGGAGTCGCAAGAGACCCAGTACTTC. The encoded protein is CASSSSWESQETQYF.

This chain connects TRBV3-1 (or the pseudogene TRBV3-2) to TRBJ2-1; 7 bases line up with TRBD2. Germline V CDR1 and CDR2: LGHDT, YNNKEL (reference sequence). The V segment lost 6 bases and the J segment 4 bases; nucleotides outside the gene matches: 9. The CDR3 runs 15 residues. The CDR3 region has the DNA TGTGCCAGCAGTCCGGCCTCGGGACTATACAATGAGCAGTTCTTC. Its translation: CASSPASGLYNEQFF.

The rearrangement joins TRBV10-1 to TRBJ2-1; possibly TRBD2 for D (6 bases). V lost 3 bases, J lost 4 bases, and 22 bases lay in between. CDR3 length equals 18 residues. Germline values: CDR1 WNHNN, CDR2 SYGVQD (reference sequence). CDR3 sequence: CASSEGRWAARVYNEQFF. The CDR3 DNA is TGCGCCAGCAGTGAAGGGAGGTGGGCCGCTCGGGTTTACAATGAGCAGTTCTTC.

The chain combines TRBV7-2 with TRBJ2-7, with D possibly being TRBD1 or TRBD2 (5 bases each). The CDR3 spans 15 residues. Germline CDR1 reads SGHTA; CDR2 reads FQGNSA. Deletions cut 0 bases from V and 1 base from J, with 10 bases between. The CDR3 sequence: CASSLAPGTSYEQYF. CDR3 bases: TGTGCCAGCAGCTTAGCGCCAGGGACGTCCTACGAGCAGTACTTC.

The rearrangement links TRBV27 to TRBJ2-7; D remains ambiguous. CDR3 length equals 15 residues. Per the germline V gene, CDR1 is MNHEY and CDR2 is SMNVEV (reference sequence). Trimming took off 4 bases at V and 1 base at J, with 14 bases between the two ends. The CDR3 nucleotides read TGTGCCAGCAGTTACAAGTTCCGAGGTTCCTACGAGCAGTACTTC. This codes for CASSYKFRGSYEQYF.